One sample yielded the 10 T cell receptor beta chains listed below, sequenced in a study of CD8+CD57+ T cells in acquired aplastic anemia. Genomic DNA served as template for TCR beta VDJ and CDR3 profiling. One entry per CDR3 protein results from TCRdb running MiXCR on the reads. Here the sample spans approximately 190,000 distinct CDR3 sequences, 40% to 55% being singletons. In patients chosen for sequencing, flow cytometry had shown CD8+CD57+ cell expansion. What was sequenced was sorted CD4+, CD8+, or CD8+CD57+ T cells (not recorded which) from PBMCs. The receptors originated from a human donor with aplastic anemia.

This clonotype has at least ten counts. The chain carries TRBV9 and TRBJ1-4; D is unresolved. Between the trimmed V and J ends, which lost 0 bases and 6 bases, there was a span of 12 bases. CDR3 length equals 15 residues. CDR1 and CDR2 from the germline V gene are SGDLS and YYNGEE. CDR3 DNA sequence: TGTGCCAGCAGCGTAGAGGGCAGGCCGGATGAAAAACTGTTTTTT. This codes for CASSVEGRPDEKLFF.

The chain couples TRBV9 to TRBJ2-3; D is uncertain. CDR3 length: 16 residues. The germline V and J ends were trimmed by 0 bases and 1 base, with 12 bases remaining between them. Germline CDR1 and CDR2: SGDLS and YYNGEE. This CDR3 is CASSVARLPGTDTQYF. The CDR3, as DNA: TGTGCCAGCAGCGTAGCTCGGTTGCCGGGCACAGATACGCAGTATTTT.

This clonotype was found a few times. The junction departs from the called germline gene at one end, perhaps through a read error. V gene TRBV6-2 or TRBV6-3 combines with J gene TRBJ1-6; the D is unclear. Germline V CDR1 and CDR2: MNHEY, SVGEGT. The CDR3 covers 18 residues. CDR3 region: CASSYSITESSYNSPFHF. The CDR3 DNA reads TGTGCCAGCAGTTACTCGATTACAGAGAGCTCCTATAATTCACCCTTCCACTTT.

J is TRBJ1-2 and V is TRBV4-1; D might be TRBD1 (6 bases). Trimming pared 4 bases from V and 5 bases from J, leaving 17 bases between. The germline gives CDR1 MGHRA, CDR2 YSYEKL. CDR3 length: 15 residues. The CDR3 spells CASSRVTGRGYGYTF. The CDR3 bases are TGCGCCAGCAGCCGAGTAACGGGAAGGGGGTATGGCTACACCTTC.

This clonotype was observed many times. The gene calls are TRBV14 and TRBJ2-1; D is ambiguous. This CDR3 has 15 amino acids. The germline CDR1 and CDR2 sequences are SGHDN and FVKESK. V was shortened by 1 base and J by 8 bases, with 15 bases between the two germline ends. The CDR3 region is CASSQVPVVPHEQFF. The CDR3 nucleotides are TGTGCCAGCAGCCAAGTACCCGTAGTCCCCCATGAGCAGTTCTTC.

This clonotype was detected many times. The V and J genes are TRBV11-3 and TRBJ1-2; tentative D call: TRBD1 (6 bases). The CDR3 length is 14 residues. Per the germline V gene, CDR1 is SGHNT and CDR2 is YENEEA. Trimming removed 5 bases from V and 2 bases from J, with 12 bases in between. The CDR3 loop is CASSPPGQNYGYTF. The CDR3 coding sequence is TGTGCCAGCAGCCCACCTGGACAGAACTATGGCTACACCTTC.

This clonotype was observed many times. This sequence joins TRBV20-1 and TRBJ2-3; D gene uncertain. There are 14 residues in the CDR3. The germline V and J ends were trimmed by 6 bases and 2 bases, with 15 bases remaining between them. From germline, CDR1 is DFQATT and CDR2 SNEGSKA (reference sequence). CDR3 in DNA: TGCAGTGCCTCCTCTGGAGCCCCCACAGATACGCAGTATTTT. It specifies CSASSGAPTDTQYF.

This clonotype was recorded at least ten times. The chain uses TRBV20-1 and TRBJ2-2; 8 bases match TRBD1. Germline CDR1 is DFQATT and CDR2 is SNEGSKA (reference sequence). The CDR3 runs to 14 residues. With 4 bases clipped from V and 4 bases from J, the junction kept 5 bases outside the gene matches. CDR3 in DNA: TGCAGTGCTACCAGGACAGGGAGCACCGGGGAGCTGTTTTTT. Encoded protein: CSATRTGSTGELFF.

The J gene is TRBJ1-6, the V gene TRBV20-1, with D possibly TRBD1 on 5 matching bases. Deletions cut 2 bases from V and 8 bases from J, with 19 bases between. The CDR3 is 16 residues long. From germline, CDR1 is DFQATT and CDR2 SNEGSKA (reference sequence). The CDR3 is CSARKSQGGLYSPLHF. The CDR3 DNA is TGCAGTGCTAGAAAGTCTCAGGGAGGCCTATATTCACCCCTCCACTTT.

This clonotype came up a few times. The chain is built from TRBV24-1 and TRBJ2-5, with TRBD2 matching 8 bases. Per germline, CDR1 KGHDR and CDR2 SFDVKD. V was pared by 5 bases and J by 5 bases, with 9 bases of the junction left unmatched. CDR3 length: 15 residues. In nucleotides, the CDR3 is TGTGCCACCAGTGGTCAAGCGGGAGATCGGGAGACCCAGTACTTC. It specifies CATSGQAGDRETQYF.